Shown below are 21 T cell receptor beta chains from a single sample sequenced in a study of cytotoxic CD8 clonotypes in ibrutinib-treated CLL (dated by TCRdb to 2020 to 2022). The method was the immunoSEQ multiplex PCR assay. Entries here come from immuneACCESS through TCRdb and include only in-frame sequences with V and J called. Some clones fail to appear in such tables; in the studies checked, an unresolved V gene covers under half of the shortfall, and the cause of the remainder is unknown. The sample contains tens of thousands of clones, roughly 69% of them found a single time. About 54% of the sample comes from the top ten. In light of the paper, this sample's time point label describes: 20 to 30 months on ibrutinib. The specimen comprised PBMCs, sampled after 24 months of ibrutinib treatment. Source of these receptors: a human donor with chronic lymphocytic leukemia.

This clone was recorded a few times. The gene calls are TRBV30 and TRBJ1-1; D call uncertain. This CDR3 region has 12 residues. From germline, CDR1 is GTSNPN and CDR2 SVGIG (reference sequence). V shed 8 bases and J shed 1 base, with 11 bases lying between them. The CDR3 region has the DNA TGTGCCCGTAATGGTGGGAACACTGAAGCTTTCTTT. It codes for CARNGGNTEAFF.

V gene TRBV4-1 combines with J gene TRBJ2-4; D possibly corresponds to TRBD1 (6 bases). Per germline, CDR1 MGHRA and CDR2 YSYEKL. The CDR3 consists of 15 residues. Between the trimmed V and J ends, which lost 0 bases and 5 bases, there was a span of 11 bases. CDR3 sequence reads: CASSQDRDNQNIQYF. DNA for the CDR3: TGCGCCAGCAGCCAAGACAGGGACAACCAAAACATTCAGTACTTC.

Ten or more counts support this clone. The gene calls are TRBV4-1 and TRBJ1-2, with TRBD1 identical over 10 bases. Germline lookup yields CDR1 MGHRA and CDR2 YSYEKL. J was trimmed by 0 bases and V by 1 base; bases with no gene match: 8. The CDR3 extends over 18 amino acids. CDR3 nucleotides: TGCGCCAGCAGCCAAGGTGGACAGGGGGGGGAAGCTAACTATGGCTACACCTTC. Its translation is CASSQGGQGGEANYGYTF.

CDR3 in amino acids: CASSPQGNTGELFF. DNA of the CDR3: TGCGCCAGCAGCCCACAAGGAAACACCGGGGAGCTGTTTTTT. The rearrangement uses TRBV5-1 and TRBJ2-2; no clear D gene. The CDR3 sequence is 14 residues long. The germline V and J ends were trimmed by 4 bases and 2 bases, with 9 bases remaining between them. Germline V lookup: CDR1 SGHRS, CDR2 YFSETQ.

V usage is TRBV6-5 and J usage is TRBJ2-1; no clear D. Germline loops: CDR1 MNHEY, CDR2 SVGAGI. V gave up 9 bases and J gave up 6 bases, with 12 bases separating them. The CDR3 covers 12 residues. The CDR3 nucleotides are TGTGCCAGTCACTCGGGCCGCAATGAGCAGTTCTTC. This translates into CASHSGRNEQFF.

This clone showed up just a few times. The rearrangement links TRBV30 to TRBJ2-5, with D uncertain. V was trimmed by 4 bases and J by 0 bases, leaving 9 bases between them. The V gene's germline CDR1 is GTSNPN and CDR2 SVGIG (reference sequence). The CDR3 length is 13 residues. The CDR3 DNA reads TGTGCCTGGAATCTCCGGTACCAAGAGACCCAGTACTTC. This codes for CAWNLRYQETQYF.

This clone has a handful of counts. The rearrangement links TRBV28 to TRBJ1-2, with no clear D. Trimming pared 7 bases from V and 0 bases from J, leaving 9 bases between. This CDR3 region has 13 residues. Germline V gives CDR1 MDHEN, CDR2 SYDVKM. In DNA form, the CDR3 reads TGTGCCAGCAATTCTCAGTCTAACTATGGCTACACCTTC. This translates into CASNSQSNYGYTF.

The chain employs TRBV4-1 and TRBJ2-1; 8 nucleotides line up with TRBD2. V shed 8 bases and J 10 bases; nucleotides not matched to a gene: 4. Germline values: CDR1 MGHRA, CDR2 YSYEKL. This CDR3 is 11 amino acids long. The CDR3 is CASSWTSEQFF. As DNA, the CDR3 is TGCGCCAGCTCCTGGACTAGCGAGCAGTTCTTC.

The chain recombines TRBV7-2 with TRBJ2-5; possible D gene TRBD2, 7 bases. This CDR3 region has 13 residues. V was trimmed by 5 bases and J by 5 bases, leaving 12 bases between them. Germline V lookup: CDR1 SGHTA, CDR2 FQGNSA. The CDR3 here is CASSPGRGETQYF. The DNA for the CDR3 is TGTGCCAGCAGCCCAGGGAGGGGGGAGACCCAGTACTTC.

The rearrangement links TRBV2 to TRBJ1-6; 7 nucleotides align to TRBD1. The CDR3 runs 16 residues. V was clipped by 6 bases and J by 6 bases; unmatched bases: 11. Germline assignment: CDR1 SNHLY and CDR2 FYNNEI. The CDR3 region has the DNA TGTGCCAGCAGCCTCTACAGGGGCTCGGGTAATTCACCCCTCCACTTT. Protein: CASSLYRGSGNSPLHF.

The CDR3 nucleotides read TGTGCCAGTAGGTCCAGTAGCACAGGGGGGCGCGAGCAGTACTTC. Translation: CASRSSSTGGREQYF. This chain uses TRBV19 with TRBJ2-7; 8 positions match TRBD1. V lost 6 bases to trimming and J lost 6 bases; unmatched junction nucleotides: 13. Germline V gives CDR1 LNHDA, CDR2 SQIVND (reference sequence). The CDR3 totals 15 residues. Full variable domain (rest looked up from reference TRBV19 and TRBJ2-7): DGGITQSPKYLFRKEGQNVTLSCEQNLNHDAMYWYRQDPGQGLRLIYYSQIVNDFQKGDIAEGYSVSREKKESFPLTVTSAQKNPTAFYLCASRSSSTGGREQYFGPGTRLTVT.

This clone showed up just a few times. This chain uses TRBV6-6 with TRBJ1-2; D gene unclear. V gave up 2 bases and J gave up 0 bases, with 7 bases separating them. This CDR3 is built from 14 residues. The V gene's germline CDR1 is MNHNY and CDR2 SVGAGI (reference sequence). The CDR3 sequence: CASSYGIPNYGYTF. The CDR3 DNA follows: TGTGCCAGCAGTTACGGCATTCCTAACTATGGCTACACCTTC.

This clone has just one count. Compared with germline, one end of the junction differs, possibly owing to a read error. CDR3 sequence reads: CASSFSNTGELFF. For the CDR3, the DNA is TGTGCTAGCAGCTTTAGCAACACCGGGGAGCTGTTTTTT. The genes are TRBV7-7 and TRBJ2-2; D ambiguous. Per germline, CDR1 SSHAT and CDR2 FNYEAQ (reference sequence). This CDR3 region has 13 residues.

V is TRBV9 and J is TRBJ2-5; perhaps TRBD2 as D (5 bases). The germline V and J ends were trimmed by 0 bases and 5 bases, with 11 bases remaining between them. The germline gives CDR1 SGDLS, CDR2 YYNGEE. The CDR3 is 14 amino acids. The CDR3 DNA is TGTGCCAGCAGCGTAGCGGCGGGCCGGGAGACCCAGTACTTC. This translates into CASSVAAGRETQYF. The entire variable domain, with the rest obtained from reference TRBV9 and TRBJ2-5, is as follows: DSGVTQTPKHLITATGQRVTLRCSPRSGDLSVYWYQQSLDQGLQFLIQYYNGEERAKGNILERFSAQQFPDLHSELNLSSLELGDSALYFCASSVAAGRETQYFGPGTRLLVL.

The V and J genes are TRBV4-1 and TRBJ2-7; 8 nucleotides line up with TRBD2. V lost 4 bases and J lost 4; bases outside the gene matches: 12. CDR3 size: 16 residues. Germline V gene lookup returns CDR1 MGHRA and CDR2 YSYEKL. CDR3 in DNA: TGCGCCAGCAGCCCCACGGGGGGGCCGATCCTGTACGAGCAGTACTTC. Protein sequence: CASSPTGGPILYEQYF.

The chain couples TRBV29-1 to TRBJ2-1; TRBD1 or TRBD2 may be the D gene (6 bases each). CDR3 size: 10 residues. The germline V and J ends were trimmed by 7 bases and 12 bases, with 13 bases remaining between them. Germline V gene data show CDR1 as SQVTM and CDR2 as ANQGSEA. The CDR3 nucleotides are TGCAGCGCCTCGGAGGGGGTGCAGTTCTTC. Translated: CSASEGVQFF.

V gene TRBV7-6 combines with J gene TRBJ2-3, with D unclear. This CDR3 spans 13 amino acids. Germline V gives CDR1 SGHVS, CDR2 FNYEAQ. The germline V and J ends were trimmed by 1 base and 4 bases, with 6 bases remaining between them. The chain's CDR3 is CASSLEVADTQYF. The CDR3 DNA reads TGTGCCAGCAGCTTAGAGGTAGCAGATACGCAGTATTTT.

The genes are TRBV7-3 and TRBJ2-2, with 7 bases lining up with TRBD2. CDR3 length: 13 amino acids. The germline gives CDR1 SGHTA, CDR2 FQGTGA. V was pared by 4 bases and J by 7 bases, with 3 bases of the junction left unmatched. CDR3 sequence: CASSSSSGGELFF. CDR3 DNA: TGTGCCAGCAGCTCCTCTAGCGGCGGGGAGCTGTTTTTT.

This clone has only a few counts. The V call is TRBV5-1, the J call TRBJ2-3; D is unresolved. The length of the CDR3 is 14 residues. Looked up from germline, CDR1 is SGHRS and CDR2 is YFSETQ. Trimming shortened V by 0 bases and J by 1 base, and 6 bases separated the two germline ends. As DNA, the CDR3 is TGCGCCAGCAGCTTGGTAGCCGGCACAGATACGCAGTATTTT. This translates into CASSLVAGTDTQYF.

The V call is TRBV7-2, the J call TRBJ1-3; no reliable D call. The V end lost 1 base, the J end lost 3 bases, and 13 bases lay between the germline ends. The CDR3 has 16 residues. Germline V CDR1 and CDR2: SGHTA, FQGNSA. For the CDR3, the DNA is TGTGCCAGCAGCTTAGTTTTGGAAGGCCATGGAAACACCATATATTTT. It encodes CASSLVLEGHGNTIYF.

V is TRBV2 and J is TRBJ1-4, with 12 nucleotides matching TRBD1. After removal of 8 bases from V and 7 bases from J, the junction contained 20 bases not matched to a gene. CDR3 size: 19 residues. Germline V gene sequence: CDR1 SNHLY, CDR2 FYNNEI. In DNA, the CDR3 is TGTGCCAGCGTCTCCGGGACAGGGGGCGTCTGGAGCAATTCTGAAAAACTGTTTTTT. This encodes CASVSGTGGVWSNSEKLFF.